This T cell receptor (beta chain) emerged from a study of shared clonotypes between healthy human individuals. The method was immunoSEQ multiplex PCR; TCRdb's version includes in-frame clones alone and lacks a portion of them. The table includes about 2.2 million clones, 93% detected once. Trimming pared 0 bases from V and 12 bases from J, leaving 12 bases between. This CDR3 region has 12 residues. CDR1 MNHNY and CDR2 SVGAGI come from the germline V gene (reference sequence). CD8 cells regarded as naive lacked CD45RO, were positively chosen for CCR7, and omitted terminally differentiated effector memory CD45RA+ cells.

What was sequenced was naive CD8+ T cells from PBMCs. V and J are TRBV6-6 and TRBJ2-7; D remains ambiguous. This receptor was obtained from a man aged 18 to 29 in good health. Some clones in this sample may be carry-over from other donors' samples. CDR3 in amino acids: CASSYSGPQVYF. The CDR3 DNA is TGTGCCAGCAGTTACTCAGGGCCCCAGGTGTACTTC.